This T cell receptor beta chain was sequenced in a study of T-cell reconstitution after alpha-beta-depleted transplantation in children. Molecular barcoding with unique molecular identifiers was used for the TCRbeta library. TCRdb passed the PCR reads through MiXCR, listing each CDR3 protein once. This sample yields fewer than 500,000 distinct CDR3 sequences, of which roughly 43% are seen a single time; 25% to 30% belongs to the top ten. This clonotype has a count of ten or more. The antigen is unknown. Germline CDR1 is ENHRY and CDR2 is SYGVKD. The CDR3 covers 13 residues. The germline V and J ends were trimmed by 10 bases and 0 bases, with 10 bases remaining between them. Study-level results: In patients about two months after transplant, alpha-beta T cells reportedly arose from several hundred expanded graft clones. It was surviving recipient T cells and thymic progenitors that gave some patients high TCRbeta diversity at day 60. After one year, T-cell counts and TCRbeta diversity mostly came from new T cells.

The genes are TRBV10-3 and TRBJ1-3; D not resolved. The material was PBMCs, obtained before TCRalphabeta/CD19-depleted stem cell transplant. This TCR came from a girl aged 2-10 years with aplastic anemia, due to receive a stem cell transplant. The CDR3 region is CATFALSGNTIYF. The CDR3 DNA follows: TGTGCCACCTTTGCCCTCTCTGGAAACACCATATATTTT.